The 10 T cell receptor beta chains below come from one sample, sequenced in a study of blood T cell repertoires in COVID-19 (dated by TCRdb to the early 2020s). Receptor libraries were prepared by the immunoSEQ multiplex PCR assay. Entries here come from immuneACCESS through TCRdb and include only in-frame sequences with V and J called. Some clones fail to appear in such tables; in the studies checked, an unresolved V gene covers under half of the shortfall, and the cause of the remainder is unknown. The sample yields roughly 250,000 clones; more than 70% were counted once. The top ten clones comprise about 1% of the sample. The material sequenced was peripheral blood. These receptors were obtained from a middle-aged woman who had recovered from COVID-19.

This rearrangement joins TRBV19 to TRBJ2-2; maybe TRBD1 (5 bases). V was pared by 3 bases and J by 2 bases, with 10 bases between. The CDR3 sequence is 15 residues long. Germline V lookup: CDR1 LNHDA, CDR2 SQIVND (reference sequence). CDR3: CASSIGAANTGELFF. CDR3 sequence (DNA): TGTGCCAGTAGTATTGGGGCTGCCAACACCGGGGAGCTGTTTTTT.

This chain links TRBV7-2 with TRBJ2-7, with D perhaps matching TRBD1 (6 bases). The CDR3 is 15 amino acids. CDR1 is SGHTA and CDR2 is FQGNSA in the germline V gene. V was cut by 1 base and J by 3 bases, with 13 bases left in between. As DNA, the CDR3 is TGTGCCAGCAGCTTAGGGGACATAGGGATCTACGAGCAGTACTTC. This codes for CASSLGDIGIYEQYF. Full variable domain (remainder filled in from reference TRBV7-2 and TRBJ2-7): GAGVSQSPSNKVTEKGKDVELRCDPISGHTALYWYRQSLGQGLEFLIYFQGNSAPDKSGLPSDRFSAERTGGSVSTLTIQRTQQEDSAVYLCASSLGDIGIYEQYFGPGTRLTVT.

The chain joins TRBV6-6 to TRBJ1-5, with 12 bases matching TRBD1. The last part of the DNA fits TRBJ2-3 better; the J call may be wrong. The CDR3 consists of 14 residues. The V gene's germline CDR1 is MNHNY and CDR2 SVGAGI (reference sequence). The CDR3 coding sequence is TGTGCCAGCAGTCTCCCGGGGACAGGGGGCTACCAGTATTTT. It yields the protein CASSLPGTGGYQYF.

The chain uses TRBV3-1 (or the pseudogene TRBV3-2) and TRBJ2-1, with 7 positions matching TRBD2. CDR3 length equals 15 residues. V lost 6 bases to trimming and J lost 3 bases; unmatched junction nucleotides: 8. Germline-derived CDR1 and CDR2 are LGHDT and YNNKEL (reference sequence). CDR3 residues: CASRGSREDYNEQFF. CDR3 coding DNA: TGTGCCAGCAGAGGGTCCCGGGAGGACTACAATGAGCAGTTCTTC.

The CDR3 DNA reads TGTGCCAGCAGTTACTCACAGACATATAGCAATCAGCCCCAGCATTTT. It codes for CASSYSQTYSNQPQHF. The chain recombines TRBV6-2 or TRBV6-3 with TRBJ1-5; no definite D call. Germline CDR1 reads MNHEY; CDR2 reads SVGEGT. The CDR3 length is 16 residues. Trimming stripped 0 bases from V and 0 bases from J, with 9 bases between.

This clone was recorded a few times. The chain carries TRBV4-1 and TRBJ2-2, with no clear D. V was shortened by 3 bases and J by 5 bases, with 13 bases between the two germline ends. CDR1 and CDR2 from the germline V gene are MGHRA and YSYEKL. CDR3 length equals 15 residues. CDR3 sequence reads: CASSQAVPPTGELFF. CDR3 nucleotides: TGCGCCAGCAGCCAGGCGGTGCCCCCGACCGGGGAGCTGTTTTTT.

The chain has TRBV5-8 and TRBJ2-7; 12 bases align to TRBD2. This CDR3 is built from 18 residues. Per germline, CDR1 SGHTS and CDR2 YDEGEE. The junction had 10 bases not matched to a gene; V was cut back by 0 bases and J by 3 bases. The CDR3: CASSLGVSGLAGFYEQYV. The CDR3 nucleotides are TGTGCCAGCAGCTTGGGGGTTTCGGGACTAGCGGGTTTCTACGAGCAGTACGTC.

This clone was counted once. This chain uses TRBV7-8 with TRBJ1-3; D might be TRBD1 (6 bases). Germline assignment: CDR1 SGHVS and CDR2 FQNEAQ. CDR3 length: 16 amino acids. Trimming pared 5 bases from V and 0 bases from J, leaving 14 bases between. CDR3 sequence: CASSPTTGNSGNTIYF. The CDR3 DNA sequence: TGTGCCAGCAGCCCCACGACAGGAAACTCTGGAAACACCATATATTTT.

This clone was counted a few times. The J gene is TRBJ2-2, the V gene TRBV4-2; D is unresolved. The CDR3 totals 13 residues. Germline CDR1 LGHNA, CDR2 YNFKEQ. V was clipped by 6 bases and J by 1 base, with 6 bases between them. The CDR3, as DNA: TGTGCCAGCAGTGAGAGGAACACCGGGGAGCTGTTTTTT. Translation gives CASSERNTGELFF.

The chain couples TRBV7-9 to TRBJ1-1; D is unresolved. Germline values: CDR1 SEHNR, CDR2 FQNEAQ (reference sequence). The CDR3 loop spans 14 amino acids. Trimming removed 5 bases from V and 5 bases from J, with 15 bases in between. The CDR3 sequence: CASSPPGPGTEAFF. CDR3 DNA: TGTGCCAGCAGCCCCCCCGGGCCGGGGACTGAAGCTTTCTTT.